The T cell receptor beta chain described here comes from a study of T cells after posttransplantation cyclophosphamide. A word on this clone: Antigen: not known.

Findings of the study overall: Recipient CMV seropositivity and CMV reactivation strongly tracked TRB clonality. Tissue-infiltrating T cells from skin or gut overlapped little with blood T cells.

This related bone marrow graft donor gave peripheral blood on the day of marrow donation. Cells defined as naive were viable CD3+CD4+ or CD3+CD8+ and CCR7+CD45RA+CD45RO-CD95-CD27+CD28+. Trimming shortened V by 4 bases and J by 0 bases, and 29 bases separated the two germline ends. Germline lookup yields CDR1 SGHRS and CDR2 YFSETQ. The CDR3 runs to 21 residues. Generated by immunoSEQ multiplex PCR, the TCRdb table keeps only in-frame clones and is missing some. This table has about 21,000 clones, approximately 98% appearing once. This rearrangement joins TRBV5-1 to TRBJ2-1; TRBD2 might be the D (6 bases). Specimen: naive CD8+ T cells sorted from PBMCs. This receptor was taken from a man aged 35 to 55 in good health, CMV-negative, and a related stem cell transplant donor. CDR3: CASSAGGLTVTSRSSYNEQFF. DNA of the CDR3: TGCGCCAGCAGCGCTGGGGGATTGACAGTCACTAGCCGTAGCTCCTACAATGAGCAGTTCTTC. Full variable domain (missing parts from reference TRBV5-1 and TRBJ2-1): KAGVTQTPRYLIKTRGQQVTLSCSPISGHRSVSWYQQTPGQGLQFLFEYFSETQRNKGNFPGRFSGRQFSNSRSEMNVSTLELGDSALYLCASSAGGLTVTSRSSYNEQFFGPGTRLTVL.